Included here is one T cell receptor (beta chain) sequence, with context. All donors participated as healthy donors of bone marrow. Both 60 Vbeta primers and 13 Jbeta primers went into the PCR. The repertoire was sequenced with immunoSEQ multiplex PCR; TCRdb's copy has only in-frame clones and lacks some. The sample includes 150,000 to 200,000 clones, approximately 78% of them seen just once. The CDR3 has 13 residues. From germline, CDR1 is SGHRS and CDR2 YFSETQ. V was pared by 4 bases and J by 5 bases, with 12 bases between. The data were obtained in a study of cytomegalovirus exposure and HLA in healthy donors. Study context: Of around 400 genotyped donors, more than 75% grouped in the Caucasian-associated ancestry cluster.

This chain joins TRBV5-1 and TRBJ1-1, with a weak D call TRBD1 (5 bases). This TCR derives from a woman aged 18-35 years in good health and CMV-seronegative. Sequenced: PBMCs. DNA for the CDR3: TGCGCCAGCAGCCTGCAGGGCGGAACTGAAGCTTTCTTT. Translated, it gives CASSLQGGTEAFF.